This TCR beta chain was profiled in a study of blood T cell repertoires in COVID-19. Original methodology: Reference gene primer amplification in the assay estimated nucleated cell counts. The table came from immunoSEQ multiplex PCR; TCRdb's copy has only in-frame clones and leaves some out. That table is the source of V, J and clone size, and D and trimming were worked out from the DNA. The sample carries 95,000 to 150,000 clones, around four fifths recorded once. The CDR3 loop spans 14 amino acids. Germline V gives CDR1 SGHAT, CDR2 FQDESV (reference sequence). The V and J ends lost 6 bases and 1 base respectively, with 9 bases between them.

The receptor was derived from a man at least 80 years old with active or convalescent COVID-19. The sequenced sample consisted of peripheral blood. The chain recombines TRBV11-1 with TRBJ2-2, with a possible D match to TRBD1 (6 bases). The CDR3 coding sequence is TGTGCCAGCAGACAGACAGGGAACACCGGGGAGCTGTTTTTT. As protein: CASRQTGNTGELFF.